This T cell receptor beta chain was observed in a study of blood T cell repertoires in COVID-19. Germline V lookup: CDR1 SGHVS, CDR2 FNYEAQ. The CDR3 has 14 residues. V was shortened by 1 base and J by 6 bases, with 10 bases between the two germline ends. Data came from immunoSEQ multiplex PCR; TCRdb stores just in-frame clones and leaves some out. Here the sample spans a few hundred thousand clones, approximately 85% being singletons. The sample holds a few counts of this clone. Contact with a PCR-confirmed or clinician-diagnosed COVID-19 case occurred within 2 weeks of entry. This receptor was taken from a woman aged 45 to 65 who had been exposed to COVID-19. This sequence joins TRBV7-6 and TRBJ2-1; a weak D match, TRBD1 (5 bases). Sample: PBMCs or T cells enriched from blood (not recorded which). The CDR3 nucleotides read TGTGCCAGCAGCTTAGTAGGGGCCGCCAATGAGCAGTTCTTC. Translating it yields CASSLVGAANEQFF.